A single sample gave rise to the 13 T cell receptor beta chains below, sequenced in a study of blood T cell repertoires in COVID-19. Clones were read by immunoSEQ multiplex PCR, and TCRdb kept only the in-frame ones, dropping some. Seen here are more than 85,000 clones, about 91% observed once, and the top ten hold 2.1%. The material sequenced was peripheral blood. These receptors originate from a man aged 45-60 years with COVID-19, enrolled during active disease.

This clone is a singleton in its sample. The rearrangement joins TRBV18 to TRBJ1-2; D is undetermined. Germline V gene data show CDR1 as KGHSH and CDR2 as LQKENI. Trimming took 3 bases from V and 7 from J, leaving 12 bases between them. This CDR3 has 13 amino acids. CDR3 sequence: CASSPPAGLGYTF. CDR3 DNA: TGTGCCAGCTCACCCCCGGCAGGACTTGGCTACACCTTC.

This chain joins TRBV28 and TRBJ2-1; 8 nucleotides match TRBD2. Germline assignment: CDR1 MDHEN and CDR2 SYDVKM. J lost 7 bases, V lost 6 bases, and 5 bases had no gene match. The CDR3 has 13 amino acids. DNA for the CDR3: TGTGCCAGCAGCAGCGGGGGTTGGAATGAGCAGTTCTTC. It codes for CASSSGGWNEQFF.

The chain combines TRBV28 with TRBJ2-3; TRBD2 matches 7 bases. CDR1 MDHEN and CDR2 SYDVKM come from the germline V gene. This CDR3 region has 14 residues. The junction had 6 bases not matched to a gene; V was cut back by 9 bases and J by 0 bases. This CDR3 is CASGEGLSTDTQYF. DNA for the CDR3: TGTGCCAGTGGGGAGGGACTGAGCACAGATACGCAGTATTTT.

This rearrangement joins TRBV12-3 or TRBV12-4 to TRBJ1-2, with TRBD1 as a possible D gene (5 bases). The length of the CDR3 is 13 residues. The V gene lost 2 bases and the J gene lost 7 bases, with 11 bases spanning the gap. In DNA form, the CDR3 reads TGTGCCAGCAGTTTATTCAGGGATGGTGGCTACACCTTC. Translating gives CASSLFRDGGYTF.

The CDR3: CASIQGGNSNQPQHF. The CDR3 DNA follows: TGTGCCAGCATACAGGGGGGCAATAGCAATCAGCCCCAGCATTTT. The chain couples TRBV28 to TRBJ1-5; 8 bases are a match to TRBD1. In germline, CDR1 is MDHEN, CDR2 SYDVKM. The V segment lost 7 bases and the J segment 0 bases; nucleotides outside the gene matches: 5. The CDR3 contains 15 residues. Full variable domain (outside the CDR3, taken from reference TRBV28 and TRBJ1-5): DVKVTQSSRYLVKRTGEKVFLECVQDMDHENMFWYRQDPGLGLRLIYFSYDVKMKEKGDIPEGYSVSREKKERFSLILESASTNQTSMYLCASIQGGNSNQPQHFGDGTRLSIL.

The gene calls are TRBV10-3 and TRBJ2-5; 8 positions match TRBD1. V lost 3 bases, J lost 1 base, and 13 bases stayed unmatched. Germline CDR1 is ENHRY and CDR2 is SYGVKD. The CDR3 extends over 18 amino acids. The CDR3 sequence is CAISDLSWQGAAQETQYF. As DNA, the CDR3 is TGTGCCATCAGTGACTTATCCTGGCAGGGGGCCGCCCAAGAGACCCAGTACTTC.

This clone was seen more than once but under ten times. The chain recombines TRBV29-1 with TRBJ2-5; 7 bases are a match to TRBD1. The CDR3 covers 13 residues. The junction had 6 bases not matched to a gene; V was cut back by 6 bases and J by 2 bases. Germline V gene lookup returns CDR1 SQVTM and CDR2 ANQGSEA. The DNA of the CDR3 is TGCAGCGTGCCGGGACAGCCTCAAGAGACCCAGTACTTC. It is translated as CSVPGQPQETQYF.

This chain links TRBV2 with TRBJ2-1; D is perhaps TRBD1 (6 bases). Germline V gives CDR1 SNHLY, CDR2 FYNNEI. The CDR3 has 15 amino acids. V gave up 6 bases and J gave up 2 bases, with 14 bases separating them. The CDR3 region has the DNA TGTGCCAGCAGGGGTGACAGGTTACCCTACAATGAGCAGTTCTTC. It codes for CASRGDRLPYNEQFF. The whole variable domain, remainder taken from reference TRBV2 and TRBJ2-1, is EPEVTQTPSHQVTQMGQEVILRCVPISNHLYFYWYRQILGQKVEFLVSFYNNEISEKSEIFDDQFSVERPDGSNFTLKIRSTKLEDSAMYFCASRGDRLPYNEQFFGPGTRLTVL.

The chain carries TRBV5-1 and TRBJ2-1; 15 positions match TRBD2. Germline V gene lookup returns CDR1 SGHRS and CDR2 YFSETQ. The CDR3 runs to 19 residues. V lost 4 bases to trimming and J lost 6 bases; unmatched junction nucleotides: 14. The CDR3 DNA sequence: TGCGCCAGCAGCGGACGGACTAGCGGGGGGGTTTGGTTTCTCAATGAGCAGTTCTTC. This codes for CASSGRTSGGVWFLNEQFF.

The V gene is TRBV11-2, the J gene TRBJ1-4; 9 positions match TRBD1. CDR3 length equals 14 residues. With V trimmed by 8 bases and J by 7 bases, 8 bases remained unmatched. CDR1 is SGHAT, CDR2 FQNNGV, per germline. In nucleotides, the CDR3 is TGTGCCAGCGGACGACAGGGGGTGGGTGAAAAACTGTTTTTT. Protein product: CASGRQGVGEKLFF.

This clone was detected only a few times. CDR3 sequence reads: CASLRGYTF. DNA for the CDR3: TGTGCCAGCTTGAGGGGCTACACCTTC. This chain connects TRBV13 to TRBJ1-2; D gene unclear. The V end lost 8 bases, the J end lost 8 bases, and 6 bases lay between the germline ends. Germline V gives CDR1 PRHDT, CDR2 FYEKMQ (reference sequence). The CDR3 is 9 amino acids.

This chain connects TRBV6-5 to TRBJ1-5, with unresolved D. V was clipped by 8 bases and J by 0 bases, with 8 bases between them. CDR1 MNHEY and CDR2 SVGAGI come from the germline V gene. CDR3 length: 13 amino acids. The chain's CDR3 is CASEGNSNQPQHF. The CDR3 nucleotides read TGTGCCAGCGAGGGAAATAGCAATCAGCCCCAGCATTTT.

This clone was seen just once. The chain combines TRBV7-3 with TRBJ2-1, with 9 bases matching TRBD1. V shed 1 base, J shed 6 bases, and the junction held 19 bases outside the gene matches. Germline CDR1 is SGHTA and CDR2 is FQGTGA. The length of the CDR3 is 20 residues. The CDR3 DNA sequence: TGTGCCAGCAGCTTAAATTTGAGGGACAGGGCCCGGAGGGGGGTCAATGAGCAGTTCTTC. It is translated as CASSLNLRDRARRGVNEQFF. Full variable domain (rest looked up from reference TRBV7-3 and TRBJ2-1): GAGVSQTPSNKVTEKGKYVELRCDPISGHTALYWYRQSLGQGPEFLIYFQGTGAADDSGLPNDRFFAVRPEGSVSTLKIQRTERGDSAVYLCASSLNLRDRARRGVNEQFFGPGTRLTVL.